This T cell receptor beta chain comes out of a study of response to subunit inactivated influenza vaccine. TCRdb called the RT-PCR reads again in MiXCR, with one record for every CDR3 protein. The table shows about 650,000 distinct CDR3 sequences, with about 15% occurring only once. This clonotype has a handful of counts. The CDR3 has 18 residues. V shed 10 bases and J shed 1 base, with 26 bases lying between them. Germline V lookup: CDR1 MRHNA, CDR2 SNTAGT. This sample comprised PBMCs from blood, obtained 11 to 12 days after vaccination. V gene TRBV6-4 combines with J gene TRBJ2-1; D is unresolved. This sequence originates from a man aged 50-59 years who received an inactivated influenza vaccine. This CDR3 reads CATSTMASDGGSYNEQFF. The CDR3 DNA sequence: TGTGCCACCTCAACAATGGCATCGGATGGTGGATCCTACAATGAGCAGTTCTTC.